These 9 T cell receptor beta chains originate from one sample sequenced in a study of naive and memory T cell subsets. Two oligonucleotides, mixed equimolar, formed the beta constant-region primer covering TRBC1 and TRBC2. Using its own MiXCR run on the UMI-ligation and nested PCR reads, TCRdb lists one record per CDR3 protein. The table records 84,000 or so distinct CDR3 sequences, 7% of them present only once. Sequencing was done on a sample of central memory CD4+ T cells from blood. The receptors stem from a human donor in good health.

This clonotype has a count of ten or more. The CDR3 DNA reads TGTGCCAGCAGCCGTCTCGGGAGTGGGCAGGCTGAAGAGACCCAGTACTTC. Protein product: CASSRLGSGQAEETQYF. The chain uses TRBV3-1 and TRBJ2-5, with a possible D match to TRBD2 (6 bases). The CDR3 is made up of 17 amino acids. Germline loops: CDR1 LGHDT, CDR2 YNNKEL (reference sequence). Trimming removed 4 bases at V and 3 bases at J, with 21 bases between.

The sample holds a few counts of this clonotype. The chain couples TRBV6-2 or TRBV6-3 to TRBJ2-2, with D maybe TRBD2 (6 bases). Germline V gene sequence: CDR1 MNHEY, CDR2 SVGEGT. This CDR3 spans 18 amino acids. V was cut by 8 bases and J by 7 bases, with 29 bases left in between. The CDR3 sequence is CASAGWRFPSGVGGELFF. DNA of the CDR3: TGTGCCAGCGCGGGATGGAGGTTCCCCTCCGGAGTGGGCGGGGAGCTGTTTTTT.

The J gene is TRBJ1-4, the V gene TRBV20-1; 8 bases are shared with TRBD1. This CDR3 spans 16 amino acids. The junction had 7 bases not matched to a gene; V was cut back by 4 bases and J by 0 bases. Germline V lookup: CDR1 DFQATT, CDR2 SNEGSKA (reference sequence). Here the CDR3 reads CSATPGQVATNEKLFF. Here the CDR3 DNA reads TGCAGTGCTACTCCGGGACAGGTTGCAACTAATGAAAAACTGTTTTTT.

In its sample, this clonotype was seen many times. This rearrangement joins TRBV14 to TRBJ1-1, with a possible D match to TRBD1 (5 bases). This CDR3 contains 14 residues. The germline gives CDR1 SGHDN, CDR2 FVKESK. V gave up 1 base and J gave up 4 bases, with 10 bases separating them. The DNA for the CDR3 is TGTGCCAGCAGCCAAGGAAGGGGCTCCACTGAAGCTTTCTTT. Its translation is CASSQGRGSTEAFF.

This clonotype has a single count. The chain joins TRBV19 to TRBJ1-1, with D uncertain. Trimming left V 7 bases short and J 1 base short, with 10 bases between. The CDR3 is made up of 13 amino acids. Germline assignment: CDR1 LNHDA and CDR2 SQIVND (reference sequence). CDR3 in amino acids: CASIGRSNTEAFF. CDR3 nucleotides: TGTGCCAGTATAGGGCGGTCGAACACTGAAGCTTTCTTT. Full variable domain (missing parts from reference TRBV19 and TRBJ1-1): DGGITQSPKYLFRKEGQNVTLSCEQNLNHDAMYWYRQDPGQGLRLIYYSQIVNDFQKGDIAEGYSVSREKKESFPLTVTSAQKNPTAFYLCASIGRSNTEAFFGQGTRLTVV.

Many counts were recorded for this clonotype. V usage is TRBV30 and J usage is TRBJ1-1, with D possibly matching TRBD1 (5 bases). CDR3 size: 13 residues. Germline V gene data show CDR1 as GTSNPN and CDR2 as SVGIG (reference sequence). Trimming shortened V by 2 bases and J by 2 bases, and 9 bases separated the two germline ends. Written as DNA, the CDR3 is TGTGCCTGGAGTAGGGGCGTAAACACTGAAGCTTTCTTT. The encoded protein is CAWSRGVNTEAFF. The whole variable domain, filled in from reference TRBV30 and TRBJ1-1, reads SQTIHQWPATLVQPVGSPLSLECTVEGTSNPNLYWYRQAAGRGLQLLFYSVGIGQISSEVPQNLSASRPQDRQFILSSKKLLLSDSGFYLCAWSRGVNTEAFFGQGTRLTVV.

This clonotype was detected ten times or more. The CDR3 loop reads CASHIRENEQFF. The CDR3 bases are TGTGCCAGTCATATACGGGAGAATGAGCAGTTCTTC. This chain connects TRBV2 to TRBJ2-1; D may be TRBD2 (6 bases). Trimming took off 9 bases at V and 7 bases at J, with 13 bases between the two ends. The CDR3 runs 12 residues. Germline assignment: CDR1 SNHLY and CDR2 FYNNEI.

This clonotype was counted ten times or more. The chain recombines TRBV20-1 with TRBJ2-7, with D possibly TRBD1 on 6 matching bases. This CDR3 spans 14 amino acids. V was clipped by 3 bases and J by 3 bases, with 15 bases between them. Germline assignment: CDR1 DFQATT and CDR2 SNEGSKA (reference sequence). CDR3 residues: CSASRPGVGYEQYF. CDR3 DNA: TGCAGTGCTAGTCGGCCAGGGGTGGGCTACGAGCAGTACTTC.

V gene TRBV12-3 or TRBV12-4 combines with J gene TRBJ1-5; possibly TRBD1 for D (5 bases). V was clipped by 4 bases and J by 2 bases, with 15 bases between them. CDR3 size: 16 residues. CDR3 sequence: CASSWGDSVGNQPQHF. The CDR3 nucleotides read TGTGCCAGCAGTTGGGGGGATTCGGTGGGCAATCAGCCCCAGCATTTT.